This is a list of T cell receptor beta chains from one sample in a study of vaccination effects on CD4 cells after COVID-19. No antigens are known for them. TCRdb's copy holds only in-frame clones and misses some; the assay was immunoSEQ multiplex PCR. The sample records approximately 26,000 clones, less than 85% being singletons. Sequenced material: CD4+ T cells from PBMCs cultured with HCoV-NL63 spike peptides, taken after COVID-19 vaccination. The receptors shown here come from a human donor who received a COVID-19 vaccine. The CDR3 runs from the conserved cysteine through the conserved F or W. Fields, in order: V gene, clone size, J gene, D gene, CDR3 length, CDR3 DNA, CDR3 protein. A D gene is named only where the DNA matches it firmly. Rows give clone size only sometimes, using once, few, many, or a class for an expanded clone.

v_gene: TRBV29-1
abundance: -
j_gene: TRBJ2-1
d_gene: -
len: 14
CDR3nt: TGCAGCGTTGGCCGCAGGGGGGACTACAATGAGCAGTTCTTC
CDR3aa: CSVGRRGDYNEQFF

v_gene: TRBV11-2
abundance: -
j_gene: TRBJ2-5
d_gene: TRBD2
len: 15
CDR3nt: TGTGCCAGCAGCTTAGGGACTAGCGGACCAGAGACCCAGTACTTC
CDR3aa: CASSLGTSGPETQYF

v_gene: TRBV5-4
abundance: -
j_gene: TRBJ1-2
d_gene: TRBD1
len: 16
CDR3nt: TGTGCCAGCAGGGAGACGACAGGGGCGCTGGTCTATGGCTACACCTTC
CDR3aa: CASRETTGALVYGYTF

v_gene: TRBV19
abundance: -
j_gene: TRBJ1-6
d_gene: -
len: 16
CDR3nt: TGTGCCAGTAGTATAGCGGGGGAGGTGCGGAATTCACCCCTCCACTTT
CDR3aa: CASSIAGEVRNSPLHF

v_gene: TRBV30
abundance: medium-sized
j_gene: TRBJ1-5
d_gene: -
len: 13
CDR3nt: TGTGCCTGGAGTGTACAACGGAATCAGCCCCAGCATTTT
CDR3aa: CAWSVQRNQPQHF

v_gene: TRBV5-6
abundance: -
j_gene: TRBJ2-2
d_gene: TRBD1
len: 18
CDR3nt: TGTGCCAGCAGCTTGATGCGGACAGGCGTTATGTACACCGGGGAGCTGTTTTTT
CDR3aa: CASSLMRTGVMYTGELFF

v_gene: TRBV6-5
abundance: few
j_gene: TRBJ2-5
d_gene: -
len: 14
CDR3nt: TGTGCCAGCAGTTACTCTTTTAGTTCAGAGACCCAGTACTTC
CDR3aa: CASSYSFSSETQYF

v_gene: TRBV6-5
abundance: -
j_gene: TRBJ1-4
d_gene: TRBD1
len: 14
CDR3nt: TGTGCCAGCAGTAGGACAGGGTTAAATGAAAAACTGTTTTTT
CDR3aa: CASSRTGLNEKLFF

v_gene: TRBV4-2
abundance: -
j_gene: TRBJ2-5
d_gene: TRBD2
len: 16
CDR3nt: TGTGCCAGCAGCCAAAGTGCCGGGACTAGCGTTGAGACCCAGTACTTC
CDR3aa: CASSQSAGTSVETQYF

v_gene: TRBV7-8
abundance: -
j_gene: TRBJ2-1
d_gene: TRBD2
len: 18
CDR3nt: TGTGCCAGCAGCTTGGGGACTCTAGCGGGAGGGCCTCTGAATGAGCAGTTCTTC
CDR3aa: CASSLGTLAGGPLNEQFF

v_gene: TRBV28
abundance: -
j_gene: TRBJ2-3
d_gene: -
len: 14
CDR3nt: TGTGCCAGCAGACCCGGGACTAGCACAGATACGCAGTATTTT
CDR3aa: CASRPGTSTDTQYF

v_gene: TRBV5-1
abundance: once
j_gene: TRBJ2-3
d_gene: -
len: 13
CDR3nt: TGCGCCAGCAGCTTGGCCGGGGGAGATACGCAGTATTTT
CDR3aa: CASSLAGGDTQYF

v_gene: TRBV4-1
abundance: few
j_gene: TRBJ2-1
d_gene: -
len: 14
CDR3nt: TGCGCCAGCAGCCACTATTCGTCTCAATATGAGCAGTTCTTC
CDR3aa: CASSHYSSQYEQFF

v_gene: TRBV7-2
abundance: once
j_gene: TRBJ2-7
d_gene: -
len: 13
CDR3nt: TGTGCCAGCAGCAGGGACGCTATCGGCGAGCAGTACTTC
CDR3aa: CASSRDAIGEQYF

v_gene: TRBV20-1
abundance: large
j_gene: TRBJ2-6
d_gene: TRBD1
len: 16
CDR3nt: TGCAGTGCTAGTCCTATAGACAGGGCTGGGGCCAACGTCCTGACTTTC
CDR3aa: CSASPIDRAGANVLTF

v_gene: TRBV3-1/TRBV3-2
abundance: -
j_gene: TRBJ1-3
d_gene: -
len: 13
CDR3nt: TGTGCCAGCACACTGGGATCTGGAAACACCATATATTTT
CDR3aa: CASTLGSGNTIYF

v_gene: TRBV19
abundance: -
j_gene: TRBJ2-3
d_gene: -
len: 15
CDR3nt: TGTGCCAGTAGGAACCCTGGGGGAAACACAGATACGCAGTATTTT
CDR3aa: CASRNPGGNTDTQYF

v_gene: TRBV7-9
abundance: once
j_gene: TRBJ2-7
d_gene: -
len: 12
CDR3nt: TGTGCCAGCAGCCCCGACTCAGACGAGCAGTACTTC
CDR3aa: CASSPDSDEQYF

v_gene: TRBV18
abundance: -
j_gene: TRBJ1-2
d_gene: -
len: 14
CDR3nt: TGTGCCAGCTCACCAGTGGTCGGTCGGTCCGGCTACACCTTC
CDR3aa: CASSPVVGRSGYTF

v_gene: TRBV6-5
abundance: few
j_gene: TRBJ2-1
d_gene: -
len: 13
CDR3nt: TGTGCCAGCAGGTTAACAGGTGCAAATGAGCAGTTCTTC
CDR3aa: CASRLTGANEQFF

v_gene: TRBV6-5
abundance: -
j_gene: TRBJ1-2
d_gene: -
len: 11
CDR3nt: TGTGCCACCCTGACTGGATATGGCTACACCTTC
CDR3aa: CATLTGYGYTF

v_gene: TRBV25-1
abundance: -
j_gene: TRBJ2-7
d_gene: -
len: 12
CDR3nt: TGTGCCAGCAGTGTGACAGGACGTGAGCAGTACTTC
CDR3aa: CASSVTGREQYF

v_gene: TRBV6-6
abundance: -
j_gene: TRBJ2-4
d_gene: -
len: 13
CDR3nt: TGTGCCAGCAGTACGGACAGTACGAACATTCAGTACTTC
CDR3aa: CASSTDSTNIQYF

v_gene: TRBV12-3/TRBV12-4
abundance: -
j_gene: TRBJ1-2
d_gene: TRBD1
len: 13
CDR3nt: TGTGCCAGCAGTTTTGGGATCCCGGGACAGCACACCTTC
CDR3aa: CASSFGIPGQHTF

v_gene: TRBV30
abundance: -
j_gene: TRBJ2-1
d_gene: TRBD1
len: 16
CDR3nt: TGTGCCTGGAGTGACCGTCCGGGGACAGGGGGGCATGAGCAGTTCTTC
CDR3aa: CAWSDRPGTGGHEQFF

v_gene: TRBV27
abundance: -
j_gene: TRBJ1-5
d_gene: -
len: 13
CDR3nt: TGTGCCAGCAGTTTTTTCAGTGGACAGCCCCAGCATTTT
CDR3aa: CASSFFSGQPQHF

v_gene: TRBV2
abundance: -
j_gene: TRBJ2-3
d_gene: TRBD2
len: 16
CDR3nt: TGTGCCAGCAGTAATAGACTAGCGGGGGGATGGGATACGCAGTATTTT
CDR3aa: CASSNRLAGGWDTQYF

v_gene: TRBV5-1
abundance: -
j_gene: TRBJ1-2
d_gene: -
len: 13
CDR3nt: TGCGCCAGCAGCTCTGAGGGTAACTATGGCTACACCTTC
CDR3aa: CASSSEGNYGYTF

v_gene: TRBV19
abundance: once
j_gene: TRBJ1-5
d_gene: -
len: 13
CDR3nt: TGTGCCAGTAGCCCATATAGCAATCAGCCCCAGCATTTT
CDR3aa: CASSPYSNQPQHF

v_gene: TRBV6-1
abundance: -
j_gene: TRBJ1-1
d_gene: -
len: 14
CDR3nt: TGTGCCAGCAGTGACCAGGTGGGGTACACTGAAGCTTTCTTT
CDR3aa: CASSDQVGYTEAFF

v_gene: TRBV6-5
abundance: -
j_gene: TRBJ2-7
d_gene: -
len: 15
CDR3nt: TGTGCCAGCAGTATAATTTCTAGAGGCGGGAACGAGCAGTACTTC
CDR3aa: CASSIISRGGNEQYF

v_gene: TRBV7-9
abundance: -
j_gene: TRBJ2-2
d_gene: -
len: 10
CDR3nt: TGTGCCAGCAGTACCGGGGAGCTGTTTTTT
CDR3aa: CASSTGELFF

v_gene: TRBV5-8
abundance: -
j_gene: TRBJ2-1
d_gene: TRBD1
len: 14
CDR3nt: TGTGCCAGCATTATGTTAGGGGGCGGGAATGAGCAGTTCTTC
CDR3aa: CASIMLGGGNEQFF

v_gene: TRBV19
abundance: -
j_gene: TRBJ1-2
d_gene: -
len: 14
CDR3nt: TGTGCCAGTAGCGAACCCAATCTAGGCTATGGCTACACCTTC
CDR3aa: CASSEPNLGYGYTF

v_gene: TRBV6-5
abundance: -
j_gene: TRBJ1-2
d_gene: -
len: 12
CDR3nt: TGTGCCAGCAGGGACAGTTTCTATGGCTACACCTTC
CDR3aa: CASRDSFYGYTF

v_gene: TRBV14
abundance: medium-sized
j_gene: TRBJ1-1
d_gene: TRBD1
len: 12
CDR3nt: TGTGCCAGCAGCCAAGATGCAGGGGGAGCTTTCTTT
CDR3aa: CASSQDAGGAFF

v_gene: TRBV7-9
abundance: -
j_gene: TRBJ1-6
d_gene: -
len: 16
CDR3nt: TGTGCCAGCAGCTTAGCGCAAAGCTTTTTCGGTTCACCCCTCCACTTT
CDR3aa: CASSLAQSFFGSPLHF

v_gene: TRBV3-1/TRBV3-2
abundance: -
j_gene: TRBJ2-4
d_gene: -
len: 15
CDR3nt: TGTGCCAGCAGCCAACAACCTAGCACCGGAAACATTCAGTACTTC
CDR3aa: CASSQQPSTGNIQYF

v_gene: TRBV5-1
abundance: -
j_gene: TRBJ2-7
d_gene: -
len: 13
CDR3nt: TGCGCCAGCACCGAACGGACAGCCGAAAAGCAGTACTTC
CDR3aa: CASTERTAEKQYF

v_gene: TRBV19
abundance: -
j_gene: TRBJ2-1
d_gene: -
len: 16
CDR3nt: TGTGCCAGCAGCCCTCACAAGGGGAGCTCCTACAATGAGCAGTTCTTC
CDR3aa: CASSPHKGSSYNEQFF

v_gene: TRBV4-1
abundance: -
j_gene: TRBJ2-2
d_gene: TRBD2
len: 16
CDR3nt: TGCGCCAGCAGCCAAGGAGGCGGGGGGCCCACCGGGGAGCTGTTTTTT
CDR3aa: CASSQGGGGPTGELFF

v_gene: TRBV29-1
abundance: -
j_gene: TRBJ1-3
d_gene: -
len: 15
CDR3nt: TGCAGCGTTTCCGACGCCATTAGCTCTGGAAACACCATATATTTT
CDR3aa: CSVSDAISSGNTIYF

v_gene: TRBV7-2
abundance: -
j_gene: TRBJ1-1
d_gene: -
len: 13
CDR3nt: TGTGCCAGCAGCTTAGGACAGAACACTGAAGCTTTCTTT
CDR3aa: CASSLGQNTEAFF

v_gene: TRBV18
abundance: -
j_gene: TRBJ1-2
d_gene: -
len: 15
CDR3nt: TGTGCCAGCTCACCCCGGGCGGGGGGCGACTATGGCTACACCTTC
CDR3aa: CASSPRAGGDYGYTF

v_gene: TRBV7-9
abundance: -
j_gene: TRBJ2-7
d_gene: -
len: 14
CDR3nt: TGTGCCAGCAGCTTACCGGGAAGGGGCTACGAGCAGTACTTC
CDR3aa: CASSLPGRGYEQYF